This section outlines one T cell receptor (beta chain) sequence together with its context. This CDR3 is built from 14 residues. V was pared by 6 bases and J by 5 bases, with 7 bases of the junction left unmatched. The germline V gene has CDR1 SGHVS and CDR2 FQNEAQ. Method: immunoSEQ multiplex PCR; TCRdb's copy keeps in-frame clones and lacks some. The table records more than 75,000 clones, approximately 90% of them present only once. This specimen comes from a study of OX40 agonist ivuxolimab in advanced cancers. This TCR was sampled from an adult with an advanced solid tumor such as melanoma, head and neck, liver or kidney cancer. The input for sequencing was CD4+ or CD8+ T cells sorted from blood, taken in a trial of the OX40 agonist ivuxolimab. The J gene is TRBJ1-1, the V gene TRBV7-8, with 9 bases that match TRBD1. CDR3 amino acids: CASSWDRVGTEAFF. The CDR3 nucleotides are TGTGCCAGCAGTTGGGACAGGGTGGGAACTGAAGCTTTCTTT.